The 17 T cell receptor beta chains below were found in one sample sequenced in a study of response to subunit inactivated influenza vaccine. TCRdb itself ran the RT-PCR reads through MiXCR, one entry per CDR3 protein. Among roughly 670,000 distinct CDR3 sequences listed, roughly 15% were seen once. The specimen was PBMCs from blood, collected approximately 15 days before vaccination. The receptors stem from a man aged 45-65 years who received an inactivated influenza vaccine.

The J gene is TRBJ1-5, the V gene TRBV12-3 or TRBV12-4; D gene unclear. The CDR3 contains 12 residues. V was pared by 3 bases and J by 7 bases, with 7 bases between. The CDR3: CASSFGVQPQHF. For the CDR3, the DNA is TGTGCCAGCAGTTTCGGGGTGCAGCCCCAGCATTTT.

Many counts were recorded for this clonotype. The chain is built from TRBV5-1 and TRBJ1-1, with D uncertain. V shed 7 bases and J shed 0 bases, with 16 bases lying between them. The CDR3 has 15 amino acids. Germline V lookup: CDR1 SGHRS, CDR2 YFSETQ. CDR3 sequence reads: CASYRGGGMNTEAFF. DNA for the CDR3: TGCGCCAGCTACCGTGGAGGCGGGATGAACACTGAAGCTTTCTTT.

This clonotype showed up just a few times. CDR3 loop: CASSPHGFTEAFF. CDR3 sequence (DNA): TGTGCCAGCTCACCTCATGGGTTCACTGAAGCTTTCTTT. The rearrangement links TRBV18 to TRBJ1-1; no reliable D call. Germline CDR1 KGHSH, CDR2 LQKENI. Trimming shortened V by 3 bases and J by 4 bases, and 9 bases separated the two germline ends. This CDR3 comprises 13 residues. Variable domain in full (rest from reference TRBV18 and TRBJ1-1): NAGVMQNPRHLVRRRGQEARLRCSPMKGHSHVYWYRQLPEEGLKFMVYLQKENIIDESGMPKERFSAEFPKEGPSILRIQQVVRGDSAAYFCASSPHGFTEAFFGQGTRLTVV.

The chain carries TRBV7-2 and TRBJ1-6; tentatively, D is TRBD1 (5 bases). This CDR3 spans 15 amino acids. Germline V lookup: CDR1 SGHTA, CDR2 FQGNSA. V was cut by 5 bases and J by 8 bases, with 16 bases left in between. CDR3 amino acids: CASSPVGGDHSPLHF. The CDR3 bases are TGTGCCAGCAGCCCGGTTGGGGGGGACCATTCACCCCTCCACTTT.

There are a few counts of this clonotype. The chain recombines TRBV9 with TRBJ1-2, with D tentatively TRBD1 (6 bases). The CDR3 has 17 residues. Germline V gene lookup returns CDR1 SGDLS and CDR2 YYNGEE. V dropped 4 bases and J dropped 4 bases, with 23 bases sitting between them. The CDR3 DNA follows: TGTGCCAGCAGCCCTCATCTTATGGGGGCCACAACCTATGGCTACACCTTC. Translation gives CASSPHLMGATTYGYTF.

This clonotype turned up a few times. The chain uses TRBV6-1 and TRBJ2-1; perhaps TRBD2 as D (5 bases). Germline V CDR1 and CDR2: MNHNS, SASEGT. Trimming pared 5 bases from V and 2 bases from J, leaving 13 bases between. The CDR3 covers 15 residues. This CDR3 is CASSSVGGPYNEQFF. In DNA form, the CDR3 reads TGTGCCAGCAGTAGCGTTGGCGGGCCCTACAATGAGCAGTTCTTC.

This CDR3 reads CASSQVRPGHYYEQYF. DNA of the CDR3: TGCGCCAGCAGCCAAGTTCGCCCGGGACACTACTACGAGCAGTACTTC. V and J are TRBV4-1 and TRBJ2-7; possible D gene TRBD1, 6 bases. Germline V gives CDR1 MGHRA, CDR2 YSYEKL. The CDR3 is 16 residues long. V gave up 1 base and J gave up 3 bases, with 16 bases separating them.

V gene TRBV5-1 combines with J gene TRBJ2-7; a weak D match, TRBD2 (6 bases). The CDR3 extends over 14 amino acids. V lost 4 bases and J lost 4, with 15 bases in between. Germline V CDR1 and CDR2: SGHRS, YFSETQ. CDR3 loop: CASSVTGGEYEQYF. Here the CDR3 DNA reads TGCGCCAGCAGCGTCACAGGCGGGGAGTACGAGCAGTACTTC.

This clonotype was picked up a small number of times. The J gene is TRBJ1-2, the V gene TRBV6-5, with a possible D match to TRBD1 (5 bases). V was cut by 2 bases and J by 2 bases, with 12 bases left in between. The CDR3 totals 15 residues. Germline V CDR1 and CDR2: MNHEY, SVGAGI. Here the CDR3 reads CASSYRWGRNYGYTF. As DNA, the CDR3 is TGTGCCAGCAGTTACCGATGGGGCCGGAACTATGGCTACACCTTC.

This clonotype appeared a few times. The rearrangement links TRBV2 to TRBJ1-1, with D unclear. Germline V gene sequence: CDR1 SNHLY, CDR2 FYNNEI. V was trimmed by 7 bases and J by 4 bases, leaving 19 bases between them. This CDR3 has 15 residues. The CDR3 DNA follows: TGTGCCAGCACCGAACGGGTGGGTATCGGCACTGAAGCTTTCTTT. Translating gives CASTERVGIGTEAFF.

V usage is TRBV10-3 and J usage is TRBJ2-7; a weak D match, TRBD2 (6 bases). The CDR3 loop spans 13 amino acids. Trimming removed 6 bases from V and 6 bases from J, with 15 bases in between. The germline V gene has CDR1 ENHRY and CDR2 SYGVKD. The CDR3 nucleotides read TGTGCCATCAGGCGGGGTATTATCGGCGAGCAGTACTTC. Translated, it gives CAIRRGIIGEQYF.

This clonotype showed up just a few times. This chain links TRBV12-3 or TRBV12-4 with TRBJ2-7; D uncertain. The V gene lost 10 bases and the J gene lost 1 base, with 14 bases spanning the gap. This CDR3 is 13 amino acids long. The CDR3 sequence: CAIRPPGSYEQYF. The DNA for the CDR3 is TGTGCCATAAGGCCACCGGGTTCCTACGAGCAGTACTTC.

This clonotype was seen a few times. V is TRBV25-1 and J is TRBJ1-2; D uncertain. The CDR3 is made up of 12 amino acids. V was clipped by 2 bases and J by 8 bases, with 9 bases between them. The germline gives CDR1 MGHDK, CDR2 SYGVNS. CDR3 in amino acids: CASSEPGKGYTF. CDR3 nucleotide sequence: TGTGCCAGCAGTGAACCGGGAAAGGGCTACACCTTC.

The chain carries TRBV28 and TRBJ2-5; TRBD2 agrees at 7 bases. Germline CDR1 is MDHEN and CDR2 is SYDVKM. This CDR3 has 16 amino acids. Germline trimming cut 4 bases from V and 2 bases from J; bases unmatched to any gene: 10. In nucleotides, the CDR3 is TGTGCCAGCAGTTCCCTGGGGGGGGGGAAACAAGAGACCCAGTACTTC. Encoded protein: CASSSLGGGKQETQYF.

This clonotype has only a few counts. The chain recombines TRBV5-6 with TRBJ2-2; a possible D gene is TRBD1 (6 bases). This CDR3 has 14 amino acids. Trimming stripped 2 bases from V and 5 bases from J, with 10 bases between. Germline CDR1 SGHDT, CDR2 YYEEEE. CDR3 sequence (DNA): TGTGCCAGCAGCTTCCCAGGGGCAACCGGGGAGCTGTTTTTT. The encoded protein is CASSFPGATGELFF.

This clonotype was recorded many times. This rearrangement joins TRBV28 to TRBJ2-3; 8 bases map to TRBD2. V gave up 7 bases and J gave up 3 bases; unmatched junction bases: 12. CDR3 length: 16 residues. Germline V CDR1 and CDR2: MDHEN, SYDVKM. CDR3 region: CASTRLLAGGTDTQYF. The DNA of the CDR3 is TGTGCCAGCACCCGCCTACTTGCGGGGGGAACAGATACGCAGTATTTT.

This clonotype was seen more than once but under ten times. One end of the junction is discordant with germline, which a read error may explain. V gene TRBV7-7 combines with J gene TRBJ2-2; no clear D gene. Germline CDR1 SSHAT, CDR2 FNYEAQ (reference sequence). The CDR3 covers 13 residues. In DNA form, the CDR3 reads TGTGCTAGCAGCCAAAGACCCACCGGGGAGCTGTTTTTT. It translates to CASSQRPTGELFF.